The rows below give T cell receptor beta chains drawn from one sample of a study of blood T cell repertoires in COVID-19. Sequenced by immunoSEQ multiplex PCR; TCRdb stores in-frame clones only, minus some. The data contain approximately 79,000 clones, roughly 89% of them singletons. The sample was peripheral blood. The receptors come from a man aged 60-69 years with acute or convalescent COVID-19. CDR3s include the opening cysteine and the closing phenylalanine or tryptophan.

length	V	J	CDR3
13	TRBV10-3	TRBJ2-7	CATRLAGVMEQYF
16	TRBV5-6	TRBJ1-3	CASSPGDRVAGNTIYF
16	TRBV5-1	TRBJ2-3	CASSLSGSPNTDTQYF
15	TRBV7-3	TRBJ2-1	CASHFSGGPVDEQFF
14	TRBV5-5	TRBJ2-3	CASSLAGATDTQYF
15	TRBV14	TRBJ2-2	CASSRRDRDTGELFF
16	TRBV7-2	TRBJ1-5	CASSLSSGASHQPQHF
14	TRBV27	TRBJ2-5	CASSLDPIGETQYF
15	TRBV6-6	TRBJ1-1	CATDKIDRPGTEAFF
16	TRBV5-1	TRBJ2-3	CASSADRVKGTDTQYF
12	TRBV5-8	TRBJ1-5	CAYGRSNQPQHF
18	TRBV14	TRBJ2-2	CASQTGTSGGARTGELFF
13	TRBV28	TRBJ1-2	CASSLSGLGGYTF